This T cell receptor beta chain originates from a study of cytomegalovirus exposure and HLA in healthy donors. Trimming took 4 bases from V and 6 from J; bases not matched to a gene: 11. The CDR3 spans 16 residues. CDR1 is MDHEN and CDR2 is SYDVKM in the germline V gene. Clones were sequenced by immunoSEQ multiplex PCR, and TCRdb holds only the in-frame ones, with some missing. The sample lists some 45,000 clones; 92% were seen once. Sequenced material: PBMCs. V is TRBV28 and J is TRBJ1-5; 8 bases line up with TRBD1. The TCR was taken from a young man in good health and CMV-seronegative. CDR3 protein: CASSSTQGALGQPQHF. CDR3 in DNA: TGTGCCAGCAGTTCCACGCAGGGGGCATTAGGTCAGCCCCAGCATTTT.